Listed below are T cell receptor beta chains from one sample, sequenced in a study of spatial heterogeneity in lung cancer. TCRdb independently ran MiXCR on the 5' RACE reads; one entry per CDR3 protein. The sample consists of some 100,000 distinct CDR3 sequences, approximately 8.2% of them appearing once. Sequences were derived from PBMCs, sampled at surgery. These receptors all come from a male donor with early-stage non-small cell lung cancer. Each CDR3 is given with its conserved first and last residue. The D gene is left open where the match is weak. The size of a clone is reported for some rows only, either as once, few or many, or as a class for expanded clones.

j_gene: TRBJ2-2; abundance: NA; d_gene: NA; v_gene: TRBV19; CDR3aa: CARRDTGELFF; CDR3nt: TGTGCCAGGAGGGACACCGGGGAGCTGTTTTTT
j_gene: TRBJ1-2; abundance: many; d_gene: TRBD1; v_gene: TRBV12-3/TRBV12-4; CDR3aa: CASSYNRGYNYGYTF; CDR3nt: TGTGCCAGCAGTTACAACAGGGGTTACAACTATGGCTACACCTTC
j_gene: TRBJ2-7; abundance: many; d_gene: NA; v_gene: TRBV7-9; CDR3aa: CASSSGLSWVETYEQYF; CDR3nt: TGTGCCAGCAGCTCTGGATTGAGCTGGGTAGAGACCTACGAGCAGTACTTC
j_gene: TRBJ2-7; abundance: many; d_gene: NA; v_gene: TRBV6-6; CDR3aa: CASKGGMGAYEQYF; CDR3nt: TGTGCCAGCAAAGGAGGGATGGGGGCCTACGAGCAGTACTTC
j_gene: TRBJ2-1; abundance: few; d_gene: TRBD1; v_gene: TRBV9; CDR3aa: CASSVVSGGYNEQFF; CDR3nt: TGTGCCAGCAGCGTAGTATCAGGGGGCTACAATGAGCAGTTCTTC
j_gene: TRBJ2-3; abundance: many; d_gene: TRBD2; v_gene: TRBV28; CDR3aa: CASSFRGLVATDTQYF; CDR3nt: TGTGCCAGCAGTTTCCGGGGACTAGTAGCAACAGATACGCAGTATTTT
j_gene: TRBJ2-7; abundance: many; d_gene: NA; v_gene: TRBV7-8; CDR3aa: CASSLGLPPYEQYF; CDR3nt: TGTGCCAGCAGCTTAGGACTCCCGCCCTACGAGCAGTACTTC
j_gene: TRBJ2-1; abundance: many; d_gene: NA; v_gene: TRBV12-3/TRBV12-4; CDR3aa: CASSFRGPALFF; CDR3nt: TGTGCCAGCAGTTTCAGGGGCCCCGCTTTGTTCTTC
j_gene: TRBJ1-1; abundance: NA; d_gene: TRBD1; v_gene: TRBV10-3; CDR3aa: CAISESRTGHTEAFF; CDR3nt: TGTGCCATCAGTGAGTCTAGGACAGGACACACTGAAGCTTTCTTT
j_gene: TRBJ2-5; abundance: many; d_gene: NA; v_gene: TRBV28; CDR3aa: CASSSLRGTQYF; CDR3nt: TGTGCCAGCAGTTCCCTTCGGGGGACCCAGTACTTC
j_gene: TRBJ2-5; abundance: many; d_gene: NA; v_gene: TRBV29-1; CDR3aa: CSWVGGQETQYF; CDR3nt: TGCAGCTGGGTAGGGGGCCAAGAGACCCAGTACTTC
j_gene: TRBJ2-3; abundance: many; d_gene: NA; v_gene: TRBV3-1; CDR3aa: CASSQDPVGRRTDTQYF; CDR3nt: TGTGCCAGCAGCCAAGATCCGGTCGGACGGCGGACAGATACGCAGTATTTT
j_gene: TRBJ2-3; abundance: few; d_gene: TRBD2; v_gene: TRBV25-1; CDR3aa: CASSDVSGNTDTQYF; CDR3nt: TGTGCCAGCAGTGATGTTAGCGGGAACACAGATACGCAGTATTTT
j_gene: TRBJ2-7; abundance: NA; d_gene: NA; v_gene: TRBV11-2; CDR3aa: CASSLSDSSTEQYF; CDR3nt: TGTGCCAGCAGCTTATCCGACAGCTCTACCGAGCAGTACTTC
j_gene: TRBJ2-2; abundance: few; d_gene: NA; v_gene: TRBV28; CDR3aa: CASGRSGELFF; CDR3nt: TGTGCCAGCGGGAGGTCCGGGGAGCTGTTTTTT
j_gene: TRBJ2-3; abundance: NA; d_gene: NA; v_gene: TRBV20-1; CDR3aa: CSARDRVGTDTQYF; CDR3nt: TGCAGTGCTAGAGATCGGGTGGGCACAGATACGCAGTATTTT
j_gene: TRBJ2-3; abundance: few; d_gene: NA; v_gene: TRBV2; CDR3aa: CASVSSRGSSTDTQYF; CDR3nt: TGTGCCAGCGTTAGTAGTAGGGGCTCTAGCACAGATACGCAGTATTTT
j_gene: TRBJ2-7; abundance: many; d_gene: TRBD1; v_gene: TRBV6-5; CDR3aa: CASSYSTGLTSYEQYF; CDR3nt: TGTGCCAGCAGTTACTCGACAGGGTTGACCTCCTACGAGCAGTACTTC
j_gene: TRBJ1-2; abundance: NA; d_gene: TRBD1; v_gene: TRBV5-1; CDR3aa: CASSGTGGSNYGYTF; CDR3nt: TGCGCCAGCAGCGGAACAGGGGGCTCTAACTATGGCTACACCTTC
j_gene: TRBJ2-6; abundance: NA; d_gene: NA; v_gene: TRBV5-8; CDR3aa: CASSTNGNVLTF; CDR3nt: TGTGCCAGCAGTACAAATGGGAACGTCCTGACTTTC
j_gene: TRBJ1-1; abundance: few; d_gene: TRBD1; v_gene: TRBV6-5; CDR3aa: CASRIDRVGTEAFF; CDR3nt: TGTGCCAGCAGAATAGACAGGGTCGGAACTGAAGCTTTCTTT
j_gene: TRBJ2-7; abundance: few; d_gene: NA; v_gene: TRBV7-8; CDR3aa: CASSLTFEREQYF; CDR3nt: TGTGCCAGCAGCTTGACCTTTGAGCGCGAGCAGTACTTC
j_gene: TRBJ2-1; abundance: NA; d_gene: NA; v_gene: TRBV7-3; CDR3aa: CASSFGPPTYNEQFF; CDR3nt: TGTGCCAGCAGCTTCGGGCCCCCCACCTACAATGAGCAGTTCTTC
j_gene: TRBJ2-3; abundance: many; d_gene: TRBD1; v_gene: TRBV18; CDR3aa: CASSPGTGGPGFPDTQYF; CDR3nt: TGTGCCAGCTCTCCCGGGACAGGGGGTCCTGGGTTCCCAGATACGCAGTATTTT
j_gene: TRBJ2-3; abundance: few; d_gene: NA; v_gene: TRBV18; CDR3aa: CASSLISGYTDTQYF; CDR3nt: TGTGCCAGCTCACTTATTAGCGGCTACACAGATACGCAGTATTTT
j_gene: TRBJ2-2; abundance: many; d_gene: TRBD2; v_gene: TRBV30; CDR3aa: CAWSRTSGSKGGELFF; CDR3nt: TGTGCCTGGAGTAGGACTAGCGGGAGTAAGGGCGGGGAGCTGTTTTTT
j_gene: TRBJ1-2; abundance: many; d_gene: TRBD1; v_gene: TRBV29-1; CDR3aa: CSVVDRDYGYTF; CDR3nt: TGCAGCGTCGTGGACAGGGACTATGGCTACACCTTC
j_gene: TRBJ2-1; abundance: few; d_gene: NA; v_gene: TRBV12-5; CDR3aa: CASGLVLSASYNEQFF; CDR3nt: TGTGCTAGTGGTTTGGTACTGTCAGCCTCCTACAATGAGCAGTTCTTC
j_gene: TRBJ2-7; abundance: many; d_gene: NA; v_gene: TRBV5-1; CDR3aa: CASSPTDPSSKYF; CDR3nt: TGCGCCAGCAGCCCTACGGACCCAAGCTCTAAGTACTTC
j_gene: TRBJ1-1; abundance: few; d_gene: NA; v_gene: TRBV6-6; CDR3aa: CASSSDGQIEAFF; CDR3nt: TGTGCCAGCAGTTCCGATGGGCAGATTGAAGCTTTCTTT
j_gene: TRBJ1-5; abundance: few; d_gene: NA; v_gene: TRBV20-1; CDR3aa: CSALLGTQHF; CDR3nt: TGCAGTGCCCTCCTGGGGACCCAGCATTTT
j_gene: TRBJ1-5; abundance: few; d_gene: NA; v_gene: TRBV19; CDR3aa: CASAATLGIAQHF; CDR3nt: TGTGCCAGTGCGGCTACTCTTGGGATAGCCCAGCATTTT
j_gene: TRBJ2-3; abundance: few; d_gene: TRBD2; v_gene: TRBV11-2; CDR3aa: CASSSDGLAGIDTQYF; CDR3nt: TGTGCCAGCAGCTCCGACGGACTAGCGGGAATAGATACGCAGTATTTT
j_gene: TRBJ2-3; abundance: many; d_gene: TRBD1; v_gene: TRBV10-3; CDR3aa: CAISDGTGRRDTDTQYF; CDR3nt: TGTGCCATCAGTGACGGGACAGGGAGAAGGGACACAGATACGCAGTATTTT
j_gene: TRBJ1-3; abundance: many; d_gene: NA; v_gene: TRBV7-9; CDR3aa: CASSLATANTIYF; CDR3nt: TGTGCCAGCAGCTTAGCGACAGCAAACACCATATATTTT
j_gene: TRBJ1-6; abundance: many; d_gene: TRBD1; v_gene: TRBV20-1; CDR3aa: CSAREAQGNNSPLHF; CDR3nt: TGCAGTGCTAGAGAGGCACAGGGGAATAATTCACCCCTCCACTTT